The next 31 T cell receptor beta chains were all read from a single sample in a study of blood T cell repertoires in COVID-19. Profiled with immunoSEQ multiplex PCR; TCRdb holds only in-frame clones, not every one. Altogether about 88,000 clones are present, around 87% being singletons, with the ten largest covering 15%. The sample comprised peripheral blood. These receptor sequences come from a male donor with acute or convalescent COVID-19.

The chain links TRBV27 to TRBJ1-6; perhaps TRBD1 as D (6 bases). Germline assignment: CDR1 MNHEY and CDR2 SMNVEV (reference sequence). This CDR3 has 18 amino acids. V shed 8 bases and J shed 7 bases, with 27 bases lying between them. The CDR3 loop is CASSDHQGHGPENSPLHF. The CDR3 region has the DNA TGTGCCAGCTCAGATCACCAGGGACATGGACCCGAAAATTCACCCCTCCACTTT.

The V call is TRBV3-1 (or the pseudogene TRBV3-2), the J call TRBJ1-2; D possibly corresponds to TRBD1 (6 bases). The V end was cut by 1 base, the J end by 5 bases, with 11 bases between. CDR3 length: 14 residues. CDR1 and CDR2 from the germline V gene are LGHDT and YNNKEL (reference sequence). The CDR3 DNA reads TGTGCCAGCAGCCAAGCCGCCCAGGGGTATGGCTACACCTTC. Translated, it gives CASSQAAQGYGYTF.

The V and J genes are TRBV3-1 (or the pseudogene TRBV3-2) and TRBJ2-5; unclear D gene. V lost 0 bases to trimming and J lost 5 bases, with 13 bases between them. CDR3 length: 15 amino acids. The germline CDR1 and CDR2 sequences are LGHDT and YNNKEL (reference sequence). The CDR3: CASSQDQQVVETQYF. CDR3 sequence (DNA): TGTGCCAGCAGCCAAGATCAGCAGGTGGTTGAGACCCAGTACTTC.

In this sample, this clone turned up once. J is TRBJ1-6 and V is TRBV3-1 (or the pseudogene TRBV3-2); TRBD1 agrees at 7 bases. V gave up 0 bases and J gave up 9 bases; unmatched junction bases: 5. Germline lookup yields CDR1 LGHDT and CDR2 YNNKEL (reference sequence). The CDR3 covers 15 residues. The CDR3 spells CASSQEIQGGSPLHF. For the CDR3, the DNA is TGTGCCAGCAGCCAAGAAATCCAGGGGGGTTCACCCCTCCACTTT.

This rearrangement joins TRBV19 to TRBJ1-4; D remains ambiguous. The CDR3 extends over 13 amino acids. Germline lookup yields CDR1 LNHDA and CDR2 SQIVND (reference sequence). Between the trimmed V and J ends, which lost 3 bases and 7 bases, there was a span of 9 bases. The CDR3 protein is CASSIAGIEKLFF. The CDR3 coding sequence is TGTGCCAGTAGTATCGCAGGTATTGAAAAACTGTTTTTT. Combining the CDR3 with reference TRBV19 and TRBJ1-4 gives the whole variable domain DGGITQSPKYLFRKEGQNVTLSCEQNLNHDAMYWYRQDPGQGLRLIYYSQIVNDFQKGDIAEGYSVSREKKESFPLTVTSAQKNPTAFYLCASSIAGIEKLFFGSGTQLSVL.

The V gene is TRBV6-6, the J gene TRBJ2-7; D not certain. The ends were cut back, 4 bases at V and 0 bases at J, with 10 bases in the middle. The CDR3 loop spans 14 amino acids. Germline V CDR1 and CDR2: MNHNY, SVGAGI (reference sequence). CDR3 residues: CASSSISSSYEQYF. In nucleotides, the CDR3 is TGTGCCAGCAGTTCTATATCAAGCTCCTACGAGCAGTACTTC.

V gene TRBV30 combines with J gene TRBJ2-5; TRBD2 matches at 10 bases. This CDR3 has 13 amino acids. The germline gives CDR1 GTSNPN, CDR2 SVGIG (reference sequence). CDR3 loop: CAGGSSGGGTQYF. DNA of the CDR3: TGTGCTGGAGGATCTAGCGGGGGTGGGACCCAGTACTTC.

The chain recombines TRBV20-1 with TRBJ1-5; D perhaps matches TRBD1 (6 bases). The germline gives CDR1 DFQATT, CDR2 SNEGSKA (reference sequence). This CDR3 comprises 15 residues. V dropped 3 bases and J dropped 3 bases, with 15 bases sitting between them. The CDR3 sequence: CSASEGRGSNQPQHF. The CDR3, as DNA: TGCAGTGCTAGTGAGGGCAGGGGATCCAATCAGCCCCAGCATTTT.

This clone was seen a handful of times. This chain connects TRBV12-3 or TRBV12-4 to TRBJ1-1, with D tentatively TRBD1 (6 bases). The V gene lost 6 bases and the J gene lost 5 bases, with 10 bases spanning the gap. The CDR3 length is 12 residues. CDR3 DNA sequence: TGTGCCAGCAGAGCAGGGGAAACTGAAGCTTTCTTT. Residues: CASRAGETEAFF.

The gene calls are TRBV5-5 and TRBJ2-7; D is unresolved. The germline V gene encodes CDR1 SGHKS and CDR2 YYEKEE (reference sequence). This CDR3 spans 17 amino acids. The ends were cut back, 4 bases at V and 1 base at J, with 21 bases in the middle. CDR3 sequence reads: CASSPAQLPRSSYEQYF. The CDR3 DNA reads TGTGCCAGCAGCCCCGCCCAACTACCGAGATCTTCCTACGAGCAGTACTTC.

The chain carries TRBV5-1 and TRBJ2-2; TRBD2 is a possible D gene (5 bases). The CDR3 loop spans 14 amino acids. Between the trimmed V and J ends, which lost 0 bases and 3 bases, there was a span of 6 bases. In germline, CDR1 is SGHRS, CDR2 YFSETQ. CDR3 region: CASSLAGDTGELFF. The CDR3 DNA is TGCGCCAGCAGCTTGGCCGGGGACACCGGGGAGCTGTTTTTT.

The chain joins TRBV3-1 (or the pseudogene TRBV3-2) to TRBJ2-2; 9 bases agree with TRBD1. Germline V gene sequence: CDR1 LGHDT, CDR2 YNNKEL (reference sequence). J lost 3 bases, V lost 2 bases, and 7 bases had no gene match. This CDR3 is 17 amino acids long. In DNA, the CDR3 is TGTGCCAGCAGCCAACCTCCGGGACAGGGATACACCGGGGAGCTGTTTTTT. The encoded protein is CASSQPPGQGYTGELFF.

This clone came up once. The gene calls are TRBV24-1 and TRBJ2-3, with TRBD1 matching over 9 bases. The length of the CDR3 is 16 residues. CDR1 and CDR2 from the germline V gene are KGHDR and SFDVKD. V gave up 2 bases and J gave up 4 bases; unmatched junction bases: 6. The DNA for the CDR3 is TGTGCCACCAGTGATTGGAGACAGGGGGATGCAGATACGCAGTATTTT. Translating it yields CATSDWRQGDADTQYF.

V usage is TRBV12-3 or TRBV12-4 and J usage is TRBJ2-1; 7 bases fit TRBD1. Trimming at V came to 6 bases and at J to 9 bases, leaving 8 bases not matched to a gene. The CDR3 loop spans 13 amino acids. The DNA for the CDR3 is TGTGCCAGCAGCGAGGGGGCGAGTGGTGAGCAGTTCTTC. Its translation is CASSEGASGEQFF.

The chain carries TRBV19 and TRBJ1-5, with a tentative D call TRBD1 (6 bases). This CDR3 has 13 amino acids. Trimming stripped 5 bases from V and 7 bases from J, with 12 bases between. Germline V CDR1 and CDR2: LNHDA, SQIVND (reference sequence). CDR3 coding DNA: TGTGCCAGTAGTCCAAACAGGGACCAGCCCCAGCATTTT. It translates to CASSPNRDQPQHF. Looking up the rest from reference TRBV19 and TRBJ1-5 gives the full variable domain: DGGITQSPKYLFRKEGQNVTLSCEQNLNHDAMYWYRQDPGQGLRLIYYSQIVNDFQKGDIAEGYSVSREKKESFPLTVTSAQKNPTAFYLCASSPNRDQPQHFGDGTRLSIL.

CDR3 DNA sequence: TGTGCCAGCAGCCCCGCGGGAAGCGGGGGCGAGCAGTACTTC. It specifies CASSPAGSGGEQYF. The V gene is TRBV7-7, the J gene TRBJ2-7; 8 bases line up with TRBD2. The CDR3 length is 14 residues. CDR1 is SSHAT and CDR2 is FNYEAQ in the germline V gene (reference sequence). V dropped 5 bases and J dropped 6; count of bases not matched to a gene: 9.

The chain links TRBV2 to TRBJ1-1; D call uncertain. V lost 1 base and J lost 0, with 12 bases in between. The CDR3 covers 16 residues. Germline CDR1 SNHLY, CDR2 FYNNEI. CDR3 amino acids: CASSEGGAVMNTEAFF. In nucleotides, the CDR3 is TGTGCCAGCAGTGAAGGAGGCGCGGTTATGAACACTGAAGCTTTCTTT.

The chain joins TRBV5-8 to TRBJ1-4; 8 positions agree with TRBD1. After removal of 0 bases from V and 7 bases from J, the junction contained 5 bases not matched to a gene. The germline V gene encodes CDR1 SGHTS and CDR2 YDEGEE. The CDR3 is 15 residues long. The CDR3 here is CASSLADRGSEKLFF. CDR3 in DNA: TGTGCCAGCAGCTTGGCCGACAGGGGTTCTGAAAAACTGTTTTTT.

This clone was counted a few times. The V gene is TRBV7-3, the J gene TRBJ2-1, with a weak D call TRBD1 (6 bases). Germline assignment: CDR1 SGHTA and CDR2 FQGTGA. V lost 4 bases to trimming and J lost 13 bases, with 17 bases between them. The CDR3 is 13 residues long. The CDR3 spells CASSSMSDSLQFF. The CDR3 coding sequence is TGTGCCAGCAGCTCGATGTCGGACAGCTTACAGTTCTTC. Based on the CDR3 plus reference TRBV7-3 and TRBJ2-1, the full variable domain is GAGVSQTPSNKVTEKGKYVELRCDPISGHTALYWYRQSLGQGPEFLIYFQGTGAADDSGLPNDRFFAVRPEGSVSTLKIQRTERGDSAVYLCASSSMSDSLQFFGPGTRLTVL.

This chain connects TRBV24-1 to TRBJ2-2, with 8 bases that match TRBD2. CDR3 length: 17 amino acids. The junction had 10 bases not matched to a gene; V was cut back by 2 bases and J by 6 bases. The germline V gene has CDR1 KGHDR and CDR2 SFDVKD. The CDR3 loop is CATSDYGGGSSAGELFF. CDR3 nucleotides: TGTGCCACCAGTGATTACGGCGGGGGGTCCAGCGCCGGGGAGCTGTTTTTT.

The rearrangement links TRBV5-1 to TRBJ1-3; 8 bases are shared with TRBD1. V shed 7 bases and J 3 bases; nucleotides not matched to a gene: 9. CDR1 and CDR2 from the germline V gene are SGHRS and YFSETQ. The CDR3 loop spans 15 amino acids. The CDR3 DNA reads TGCGCCAGCTCGGCAGGGGGCGCCGGTGGAAACACCATATATTTT. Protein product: CASSAGGAGGNTIYF.

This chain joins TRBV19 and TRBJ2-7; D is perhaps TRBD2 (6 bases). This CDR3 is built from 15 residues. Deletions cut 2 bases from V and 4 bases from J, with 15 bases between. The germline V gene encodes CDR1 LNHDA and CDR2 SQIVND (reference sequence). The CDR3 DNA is TGTGCCAGTAGTATACCCGGGGGTTCGAAATACGAGCAGTACTTC. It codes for CASSIPGGSKYEQYF.

DNA of the CDR3: TGTGCCAGCAGCGCGACAGGCTACGAGCAGTACTTC. It encodes CASSATGYEQYF. V usage is TRBV3-1 (or the pseudogene TRBV3-2) and J usage is TRBJ2-7; a possible D gene is TRBD1 (6 bases). The V end was cut by 5 bases, the J end by 3 bases, with 8 bases between. The CDR3 consists of 12 residues. In germline, CDR1 is LGHDT, CDR2 YNNKEL (reference sequence).

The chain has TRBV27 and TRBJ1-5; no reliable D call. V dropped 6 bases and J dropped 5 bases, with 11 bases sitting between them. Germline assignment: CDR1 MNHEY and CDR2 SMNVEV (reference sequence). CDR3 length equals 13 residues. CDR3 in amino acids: CASSGVQYQPQHF. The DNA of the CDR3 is TGTGCCAGCAGCGGGGTACAGTATCAGCCCCAGCATTTT.

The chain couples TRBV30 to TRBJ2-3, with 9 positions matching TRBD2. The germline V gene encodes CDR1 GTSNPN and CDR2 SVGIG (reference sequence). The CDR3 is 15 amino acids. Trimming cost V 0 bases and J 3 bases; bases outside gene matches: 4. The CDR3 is CAWSVPSGVTDTQYF. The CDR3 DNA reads TGTGCCTGGAGTGTACCTAGCGGGGTTACAGATACGCAGTATTTT.

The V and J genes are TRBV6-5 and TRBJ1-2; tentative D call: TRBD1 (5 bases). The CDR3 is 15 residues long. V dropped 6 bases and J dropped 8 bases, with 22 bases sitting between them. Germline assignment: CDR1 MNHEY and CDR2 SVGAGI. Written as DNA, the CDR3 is TGTGCCAGCAGCCACGGGGCAGCGGGGAAGCACGGCTACACCTTC. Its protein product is CASSHGAAGKHGYTF.

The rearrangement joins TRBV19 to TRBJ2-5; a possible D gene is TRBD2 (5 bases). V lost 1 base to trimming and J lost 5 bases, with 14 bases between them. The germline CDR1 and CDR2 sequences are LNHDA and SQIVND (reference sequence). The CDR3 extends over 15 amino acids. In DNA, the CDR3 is TGTGCCAGTAGTATAGTCCAGACTACCACGGAGACCCAGTACTTC. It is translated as CASSIVQTTTETQYF. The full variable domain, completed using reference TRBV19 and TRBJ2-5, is DGGITQSPKYLFRKEGQNVTLSCEQNLNHDAMYWYRQDPGQGLRLIYYSQIVNDFQKGDIAEGYSVSREKKESFPLTVTSAQKNPTAFYLCASSIVQTTTETQYFGPGTRLLVL.

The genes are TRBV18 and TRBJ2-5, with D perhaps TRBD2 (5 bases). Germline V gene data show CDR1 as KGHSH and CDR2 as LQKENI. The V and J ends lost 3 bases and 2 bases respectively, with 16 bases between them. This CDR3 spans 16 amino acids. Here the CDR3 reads CASSPAGSGVQETQYF. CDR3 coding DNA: TGTGCCAGCTCACCCGCGGGCTCCGGGGTACAAGAGACCCAGTACTTC. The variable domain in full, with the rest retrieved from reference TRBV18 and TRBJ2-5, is NAGVMQNPRHLVRRRGQEARLRCSPMKGHSHVYWYRQLPEEGLKFMVYLQKENIIDESGMPKERFSAEFPKEGPSILRIQQVVRGDSAAYFCASSPAGSGVQETQYFGPGTRLLVL.

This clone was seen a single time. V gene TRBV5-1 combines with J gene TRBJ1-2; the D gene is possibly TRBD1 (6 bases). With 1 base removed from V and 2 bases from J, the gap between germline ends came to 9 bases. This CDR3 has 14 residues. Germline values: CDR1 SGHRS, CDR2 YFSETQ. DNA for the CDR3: TGCGCCAGCAGCTTGTCGCAGGGGAACTATGGCTACACCTTC. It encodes CASSLSQGNYGYTF.

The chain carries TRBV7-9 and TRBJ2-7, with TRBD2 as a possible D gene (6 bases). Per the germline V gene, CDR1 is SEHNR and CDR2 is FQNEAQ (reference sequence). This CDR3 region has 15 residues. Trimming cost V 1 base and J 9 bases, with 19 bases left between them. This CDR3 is CASSLVGGQLRVQYF. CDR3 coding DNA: TGTGCCAGCAGCTTAGTCGGAGGGCAGTTACGAGTGCAGTACTTC.

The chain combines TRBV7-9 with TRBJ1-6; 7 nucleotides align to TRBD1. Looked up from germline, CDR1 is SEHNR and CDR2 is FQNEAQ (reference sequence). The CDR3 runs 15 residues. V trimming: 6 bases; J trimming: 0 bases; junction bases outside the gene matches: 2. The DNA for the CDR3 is TGTGCCAGCAGTTCAGGGGGCTCCTATAATTCACCCCTCCACTTT. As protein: CASSSGGSYNSPLHF.